Shown below are 21 T cell receptor beta chains from a single sample sequenced in a study of neurological immune-mediated disorders. TCRdb called the 5' RACE reads again in MiXCR, with one record for every CDR3 protein. The sample contains about 60,000 distinct CDR3 sequences, about 3.3% of which appear only once. Sample: PBMCs. The receptors come from a woman aged 60 to 75 with multiple sclerosis.

Many counts were recorded for this clonotype. The CDR3 DNA is TGTGCCAGCAGCTTCCCCTATAGCGGGAGATGGTCCTACAATGAGCAGTTCTTC. It translates to CASSFPYSGRWSYNEQFF. The chain is built from TRBV5-6 and TRBJ2-1; 9 nucleotides agree with TRBD2. With 2 bases clipped from V and 1 base from J, the junction kept 10 bases outside the gene matches. Germline V lookup: CDR1 SGHDT, CDR2 YYEEEE. The CDR3 consists of 18 residues.

This clonotype was recorded many times. The chain employs TRBV20-1 and TRBJ2-7; D call uncertain. Trimming took 1 base from V and 6 from J, leaving 7 bases between them. Germline values: CDR1 DFQATT, CDR2 SNEGSKA (reference sequence). This CDR3 is 11 amino acids long. The CDR3 nucleotides read TGCAGTGCTAGAGCCCCGTTCGAGCAGTACTTC. It translates to CSARAPFEQYF.

The chain uses TRBV27 and TRBJ2-5; TRBD2 matches at 10 bases. The CDR3 contains 14 residues. The V gene end was trimmed by 5 bases and the J gene end by 7 bases; junction bases not matched to a gene: 7. Germline CDR1 and CDR2: MNHEY and SMNVEV (reference sequence). The CDR3, as DNA: TGTGCCAGCAGTCAGGGACTAGCGAGGGCGACCCAGTACTTC. Translation: CASSQGLARATQYF.

This clonotype was found many times. The CDR3 loop is CASSQELDRGGSGANVLTF. The CDR3 bases are TGCGCCAGCAGCCAAGAACTCGACAGGGGGGGGTCTGGGGCCAACGTCCTGACTTTC. The chain uses TRBV4-1 and TRBJ2-6, with TRBD1 identical over 9 bases. This CDR3 has 19 amino acids. Germline CDR1 is MGHRA and CDR2 is YSYEKL. Germline trimming cut 0 bases from V and 1 base from J; bases unmatched to any gene: 7.

This clonotype appeared many times. The gene calls are TRBV5-1 and TRBJ2-7; D call uncertain. The CDR3 totals 11 residues. With 1 base removed from V and 6 bases from J, the gap between germline ends came to 5 bases. The germline gives CDR1 SGHRS, CDR2 YFSETQ. The CDR3 reads CASSLNGEQYF. The CDR3 DNA is TGCGCCAGCAGCTTGAATGGCGAGCAGTACTTC.

This clonotype appeared many times. This sequence joins TRBV7-8 and TRBJ2-1; the D is unclear. Trimming took 5 bases from V and 0 from J, leaving 11 bases between them. Per the germline V gene, CDR1 is SGHVS and CDR2 is FQNEAQ. The CDR3 consists of 15 residues. CDR3 amino acids: CASSASYSSYNEQFF. CDR3 nucleotide sequence: TGTGCCAGCAGCGCATCATACAGCTCCTACAATGAGCAGTTCTTC. Filled out from reference TRBV7-8 and TRBJ2-1, the complete variable domain reads GAGVSQSPRYKVAKRGQDVALRCDPISGHVSLFWYQQALGQGPEFLTYFQNEAQLDKSGLPSDRFFAERPEGSVSTLKIQRTQQEDSAVYLCASSASYSSYNEQFFGPGTRLTVL.

This clonotype was counted ten times or more. This chain links TRBV18 with TRBJ2-7; tentatively, D is TRBD2 (5 bases). Trimming cost V 8 bases and J 0 bases, with 14 bases left between them. CDR3 size: 14 residues. The germline V gene has CDR1 KGHSH and CDR2 LQKENI. CDR3 nucleotide sequence: TGTGCCAGCGCCCGGACGGGAAGCTCCTACGAGCAGTACTTC. Translating it yields CASARTGSSYEQYF.

The chain links TRBV5-5 to TRBJ2-5; D is ambiguous. Germline CDR1 and CDR2: SGHKS and YYEKEE (reference sequence). The CDR3 totals 12 residues. Trimming left V 3 bases short and J 4 bases short, with 7 bases between. The CDR3 bases are TGTGCCAGCAGCTCCCAAACAGAGACCCAGTACTTC. Its translation: CASSSQTETQYF.

This clonotype came up many times. The V gene is TRBV7-9, the J gene TRBJ1-1; 7 bases align to TRBD1. There are 14 residues in the CDR3. V shed 7 bases and J 3 bases; nucleotides not matched to a gene: 8. Germline V lookup: CDR1 SEHNR, CDR2 FQNEAQ (reference sequence). The CDR3 nucleotides are TGTGCCAGCAACTTTGGACAGGAGGACACTGAAGCTTTCTTT. It is translated as CASNFGQEDTEAFF.

This clonotype has a count of ten or more. The chain links TRBV4-2 to TRBJ2-7, with a weak D call TRBD1 (8 bases). Germline assignment: CDR1 LGHNA and CDR2 YNFKEQ. V was pared by 0 bases and J by 0 bases, with 21 bases between. The length of the CDR3 is 19 residues. The CDR3 DNA reads TGTGCCAGCAGCCAAGATTTTTTGGGGGGGACAGGACACTCCTACGAGCAGTACTTC. Translating gives CASSQDFLGGTGHSYEQYF.

This clonotype was seen ten or more times. This rearrangement joins TRBV11-3 to TRBJ1-2; D uncertain. Trimming pared 0 bases from V and 2 bases from J, leaving 7 bases between. From germline, CDR1 is SGHNT and CDR2 YENEEA. The CDR3 sequence is 14 residues long. CDR3 amino acids: CASSLDPGNYGYTF. Here the CDR3 DNA reads TGTGCCAGCAGCTTAGATCCCGGCAACTATGGCTACACCTTC.

This clonotype was detected ten times or more. The chain is built from TRBV7-8 and TRBJ2-7; D perhaps matches TRBD1 (5 bases). With 1 base removed from V and 5 bases from J, the gap between germline ends came to 12 bases. The CDR3 has 14 amino acids. Per the germline V gene, CDR1 is SGHVS and CDR2 is FQNEAQ. DNA for the CDR3: TGTGCCAGCAGCTTAGATTGGACATCCCACGAGCAGTACTTC. This encodes CASSLDWTSHEQYF.

This clonotype was recorded many times. The gene calls are TRBV5-1 and TRBJ2-7; 8 bases align to TRBD1. Trimming took 4 bases from V and 3 from J; bases not matched to a gene: 6. Looked up from germline, CDR1 is SGHRS and CDR2 is YFSETQ. The CDR3 is made up of 14 amino acids. The CDR3: CASSQGQEIYEQYF. CDR3 DNA: TGCGCCAGCAGCCAGGGACAGGAGATCTACGAGCAGTACTTC.

This clonotype has at least ten counts. This chain joins TRBV27 and TRBJ1-6, with 8 positions matching TRBD1. The length of the CDR3 is 15 residues. The V gene end was trimmed by 5 bases and the J gene end by 7 bases; junction bases not matched to a gene: 7. The germline CDR1 and CDR2 sequences are MNHEY and SMNVEV (reference sequence). The CDR3 region has the DNA TGTGCCAGCAGTCTCATGACAGGGGCGAATTCACCCCTCCACTTT. The encoded protein is CASSLMTGANSPLHF.

This clonotype has ten or more counts. The genes are TRBV20-1 and TRBJ2-5, with D unresolved. V lost 0 bases and J 3 bases, leaving 17 bases between the germline ends. The CDR3 consists of 16 residues. Germline CDR1 and CDR2: DFQATT and SNEGSKA (reference sequence). In DNA form, the CDR3 reads TGCAGTGCTAGAGAGTACACCATGCAGTCCAAAGAGACCCAGTACTTC. Protein: CSAREYTMQSKETQYF.

This clonotype was recorded at least ten times. The genes are TRBV20-1 and TRBJ1-2; 8 bases match TRBD1. The V gene's germline CDR1 is DFQATT and CDR2 SNEGSKA (reference sequence). The CDR3 runs to 17 residues. Trimming removed 6 bases from V and 3 bases from J; junction bases left unmatched: 18. This CDR3 is CSARTGKSQRLYYGYTF. The CDR3 coding sequence is TGCAGTGCCCGGACAGGGAAATCCCAGAGGCTGTACTATGGCTACACCTTC.

In its sample, this clonotype was seen many times. The rearrangement links TRBV4-2 to TRBJ2-1; 7 nucleotides align to TRBD1. The V gene's germline CDR1 is LGHNA and CDR2 YNFKEQ. V lost 1 base and J lost 3; bases outside the gene matches: 12. CDR3 size: 18 residues. CDR3: CASSQGTGTEINYNEQFF. CDR3 DNA sequence: TGTGCCAGCAGCCAAGGGACGGGGACAGAGATAAACTACAATGAGCAGTTCTTC.

The table lists this clonotype with many counts. The chain uses TRBV7-3 and TRBJ2-3; D perhaps matches TRBD1 (6 bases). The germline V and J ends were trimmed by 2 bases and 0 bases, with 21 bases remaining between them. Germline-derived CDR1 and CDR2 are SGHTA and FQGTGA. CDR3 length: 19 amino acids. The CDR3 loop reads CASSLAPGHLVSSTDTQYF. CDR3 bases: TGTGCCAGCAGCTTAGCCCCGGGACACCTAGTTTCTAGCACAGATACGCAGTATTTT.

This clonotype showed up many times. V gene TRBV10-3 combines with J gene TRBJ1-1; 8 positions agree with TRBD1. From germline, CDR1 is ENHRY and CDR2 SYGVKD. The CDR3 runs to 14 residues. The trim removed 4 bases at V and 2 bases at J, leaving 3 bases unmatched. CDR3 sequence reads: CAISAGGVNTEAFF. The CDR3 bases are TGTGCCATCAGTGCAGGGGGCGTAAACACTGAAGCTTTCTTT.

This clonotype was seen repeatedly, ten times or more. The V and J genes are TRBV5-1 and TRBJ2-5; 12 nucleotides match TRBD2. The CDR3 has 15 amino acids. V was clipped by 4 bases and J by 2 bases; unmatched bases: 3. Germline CDR1 SGHRS, CDR2 YFSETQ. In nucleotides, the CDR3 is TGCGCCAGCAGCCCCGGGACTAGCGGGCAAGAGACCCAGTACTTC. This sequence encodes CASSPGTSGQETQYF. Combining the CDR3 with reference TRBV5-1 and TRBJ2-5 gives the whole variable domain KAGVTQTPRYLIKTRGQQVTLSCSPISGHRSVSWYQQTPGQGLQFLFEYFSETQRNKGNFPGRFSGRQFSNSRSEMNVSTLELGDSALYLCASSPGTSGQETQYFGPGTRLLVL.

This clonotype came up many times. This sequence joins TRBV11-2 and TRBJ2-1; 10 nucleotides agree with TRBD2. The CDR3 runs 15 residues. Germline loops: CDR1 SGHAT, CDR2 FQNNGV. Trimming removed 1 base from V and 6 bases from J; junction bases left unmatched: 3. CDR3 region: CASSLGTSGTNEQFF. Written as DNA, the CDR3 is TGTGCCAGCAGCTTAGGTACTAGCGGGACCAATGAGCAGTTCTTC.